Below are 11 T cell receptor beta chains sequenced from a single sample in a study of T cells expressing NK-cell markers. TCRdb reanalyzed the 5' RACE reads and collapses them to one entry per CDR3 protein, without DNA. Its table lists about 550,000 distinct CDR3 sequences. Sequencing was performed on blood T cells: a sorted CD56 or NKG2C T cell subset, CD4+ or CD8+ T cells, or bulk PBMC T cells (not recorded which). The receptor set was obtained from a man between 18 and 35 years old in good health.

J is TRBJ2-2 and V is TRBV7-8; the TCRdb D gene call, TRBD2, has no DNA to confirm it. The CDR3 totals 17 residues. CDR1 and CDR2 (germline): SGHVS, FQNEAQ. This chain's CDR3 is CASSFQAGGPSTGELFF.

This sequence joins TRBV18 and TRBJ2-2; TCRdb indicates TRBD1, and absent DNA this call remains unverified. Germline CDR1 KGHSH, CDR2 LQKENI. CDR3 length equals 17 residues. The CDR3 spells CASSPPFRGSRTGELFF.

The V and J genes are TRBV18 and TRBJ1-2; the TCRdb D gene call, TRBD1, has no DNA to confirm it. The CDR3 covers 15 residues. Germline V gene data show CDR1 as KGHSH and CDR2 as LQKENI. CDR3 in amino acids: CASASRDRDYYGYTF.

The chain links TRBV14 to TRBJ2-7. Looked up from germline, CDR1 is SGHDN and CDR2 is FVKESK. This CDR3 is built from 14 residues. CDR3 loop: CASSQGPTTYEQYF. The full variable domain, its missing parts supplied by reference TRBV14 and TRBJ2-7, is EAGVTQFPSHSVIEKGQTVTLRCDPISGHDNLYWYRRVMGKEIKFLLHFVKESKQDESGMPNNRFLAERTGGTYSTLKVQPAELEDSGVYFCASSQGPTTYEQYFGPGTRLTVT.

This CDR3 is CASTHSGLTNHEQFF. The rearrangement joins TRBV5-1 to TRBJ2-1; TCRdb's D call of TRBD2 is untestable without DNA. From germline, CDR1 is SGHRS and CDR2 YFSETQ. This CDR3 is built from 15 residues. Full variable domain (outside the CDR3, taken from reference TRBV5-1 and TRBJ2-1): KAGVTQTPRYLIKTRGQQVTLSCSPISGHRSVSWYQQTPGQGLQFLFEYFSETQRNKGNFPGRFSGRQFSNSRSEMNVSTLELGDSALYLCASTHSGLTNHEQFFGPGTRLTVL.

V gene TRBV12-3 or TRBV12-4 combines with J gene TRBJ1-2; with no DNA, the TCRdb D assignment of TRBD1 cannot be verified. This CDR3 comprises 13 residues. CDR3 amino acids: CASSRGQGAGYTF.

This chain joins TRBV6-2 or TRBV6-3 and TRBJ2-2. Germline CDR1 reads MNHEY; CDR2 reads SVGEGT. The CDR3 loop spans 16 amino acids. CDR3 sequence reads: CASSPRRGSGTGELFF.

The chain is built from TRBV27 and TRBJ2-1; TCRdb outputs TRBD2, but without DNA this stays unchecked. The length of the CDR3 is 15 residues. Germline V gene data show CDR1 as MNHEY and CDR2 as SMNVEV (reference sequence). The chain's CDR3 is CASTIAGGLYNEQFF.

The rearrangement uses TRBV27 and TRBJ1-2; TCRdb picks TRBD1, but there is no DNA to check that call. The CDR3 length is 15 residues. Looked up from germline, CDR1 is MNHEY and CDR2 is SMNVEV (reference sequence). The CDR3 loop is CATNYDGTGADGYTF.

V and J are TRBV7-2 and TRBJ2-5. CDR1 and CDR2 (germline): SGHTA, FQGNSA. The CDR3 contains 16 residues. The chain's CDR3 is CASSLALGLSYETQYF. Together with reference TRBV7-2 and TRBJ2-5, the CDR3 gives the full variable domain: GAGVSQSPSNKVTEKGKDVELRCDPISGHTALYWYRQSLGQGLEFLIYFQGNSAPDKSGLPSDRFSAERTGGSVSTLTIQRTQQEDSAVYLCASSLALGLSYETQYFGPGTRLLVL.

CDR3: CASSASGGPFF. The chain is built from TRBV3-1 and TRBJ2-1; TCRdb gives TRBD2 as the D gene, but with no DNA this cannot be confirmed. The germline V gene encodes CDR1 LGHDT and CDR2 YNNKEL (reference sequence). This CDR3 contains 11 residues.